Listed below are T cell receptor beta chains from one sample, sequenced in a study of blood T cell repertoires in COVID-19. Here immunoSEQ multiplex PCR was the method, and the copy in TCRdb shows in-frame clones only, minus some. The sample holds roughly 340,000 clones; about 90% are singletons and the top ten take less than 3.5%. Source material: peripheral blood. These receptors originate from a woman in her late teens or twenties who had recovered from COVID-19. CDR3s include the opening cysteine and the closing phenylalanine or tryptophan. The D gene is left open where the match is weak. Size values are once, few and many counts, or a class for expanded clones, and some rows have none.

cdr3_aa: CASSYNTGEKYGYTF; cdr3_nt: TGCGCCAGCAGTTATAATACAGGGGAAAAGTATGGCTACACCTTC; d_call: TRBD1; cdr3_length: 15; j_call: TRBJ1-2; clone_size: .; v_call: TRBV5-1
cdr3_aa: CASSYRGGAGNTIYF; cdr3_nt: TGTGCCAGCAGTTACAGGGGAGGTGCTGGAAACACCATATATTTT; d_call: .; cdr3_length: 15; j_call: TRBJ1-3; clone_size: .; v_call: TRBV6-5
cdr3_aa: CASSTQGNQPQHF; cdr3_nt: TGTGCCAGTAGTACTCAGGGGAATCAGCCCCAGCATTTT; d_call: .; cdr3_length: 13; j_call: TRBJ1-5; clone_size: once; v_call: TRBV19
cdr3_aa: CASSSQQGKETQYF; cdr3_nt: TGTGCCAGCAGCTCTCAACAGGGGAAGGAGACCCAGTACTTC; d_call: TRBD1; cdr3_length: 14; j_call: TRBJ2-5; clone_size: .; v_call: TRBV5-4
cdr3_aa: CASTPEGVLSEAFF; cdr3_nt: TGTGCCAGCACCCCGGAGGGAGTATTATCTGAAGCTTTCTTT; d_call: .; cdr3_length: 14; j_call: TRBJ1-1; clone_size: .; v_call: TRBV5-6
cdr3_aa: CATSGPETGGRYGYTF; cdr3_nt: TGTGCCACCAGCGGTCCTGAGACAGGGGGCAGGTATGGCTACACCTTC; d_call: TRBD1; cdr3_length: 16; j_call: TRBJ1-2; clone_size: .; v_call: TRBV15
cdr3_aa: CASRDRGADTQYF; cdr3_nt: TGTGCCAGCCGGGACAGGGGGGCAGATACGCAGTATTTT; d_call: TRBD1; cdr3_length: 13; j_call: TRBJ2-3; clone_size: once; v_call: TRBV19
cdr3_aa: CASSLAQGARGKAFF; cdr3_nt: TGTGCCAGCAGCTTGGCTCAAGGCGCCCGAGGAAAAGCTTTCTTT; d_call: .; cdr3_length: 15; j_call: TRBJ1-1; clone_size: .; v_call: TRBV7-9
cdr3_aa: CASSQVGGLADYKNTGELFF; cdr3_nt: TGTGCCAGCAGCCAAGTAGGAGGACTAGCGGACTACAAAAACACCGGGGAGCTGTTTTTT; d_call: TRBD2; cdr3_length: 20; j_call: TRBJ2-2; clone_size: once; v_call: TRBV3-1/TRBV3-2
cdr3_aa: CVIGGEPYGYTF; cdr3_nt: TGTGTCATCGGGGGGGAGCCCTATGGCTACACCTTC; d_call: .; cdr3_length: 12; j_call: TRBJ1-2; clone_size: .; v_call: TRBV6-5
cdr3_aa: CASSYSREGNQPQHF; cdr3_nt: TGTGCCAGCAGTTACTCGAGGGAGGGCAATCAGCCCCAGCATTTT; d_call: .; cdr3_length: 15; j_call: TRBJ1-5; clone_size: .; v_call: TRBV6-5
cdr3_aa: CASSITGTGVGGELFF; cdr3_nt: TGTGCCAGCAGCATTACCGGGACAGGGGTCGGCGGGGAGCTGTTTTTT; d_call: TRBD1; cdr3_length: 16; j_call: TRBJ2-2; clone_size: .; v_call: TRBV6-6
cdr3_aa: CSVSKDRGEQFF; cdr3_nt: TGCAGCGTTTCTAAAGACAGGGGTGAGCAGTTCTTC; d_call: TRBD1; cdr3_length: 12; j_call: TRBJ2-1; clone_size: .; v_call: TRBV29-1
cdr3_aa: CASSLAGKGTDTQYF; cdr3_nt: TGTGCCAGCAGCTTGGCGGGAAAGGGCACAGATACGCAGTATTTT; d_call: .; cdr3_length: 15; j_call: TRBJ2-3; clone_size: once; v_call: TRBV7-2
cdr3_aa: CATSRDQASGETQYF; cdr3_nt: TGTGCCACCAGCAGAGATCAGGCTAGCGGGGAGACCCAGTACTTC; d_call: TRBD2; cdr3_length: 15; j_call: TRBJ2-5; clone_size: .; v_call: TRBV15
cdr3_aa: CASSLAASGSLETQYF; cdr3_nt: TGTGCCAGCAGCTTAGCGGCTAGCGGGAGCCTAGAGACCCAGTACTTC; d_call: TRBD2; cdr3_length: 16; j_call: TRBJ2-5; clone_size: .; v_call: TRBV7-7
cdr3_aa: CASSYSISRAIGELFF; cdr3_nt: TGTGCCAGCAGTTACTCGATATCCAGGGCAATCGGGGAGCTGTTTTTT; d_call: .; cdr3_length: 16; j_call: TRBJ2-2; clone_size: .; v_call: TRBV6-2/TRBV6-3
cdr3_aa: CASSLVGGTDTQYF; cdr3_nt: TGTGCCAGCAGCTTAGTGGGAGGCACAGATACGCAGTATTTT; d_call: .; cdr3_length: 14; j_call: TRBJ2-3; clone_size: .; v_call: TRBV7-2
cdr3_aa: CASGLVSSGSGLEQFF; cdr3_nt: TGTGCTAGTGGTTTGGTATCTAGCGGGAGTGGACTTGAGCAGTTCTTC; d_call: TRBD2; cdr3_length: 16; j_call: TRBJ2-1; clone_size: .; v_call: TRBV12-5
cdr3_aa: CASFTSEFNEQFF; cdr3_nt: TGCGCCAGCTTCACTAGCGAGTTCAATGAGCAGTTCTTC; d_call: TRBD2; cdr3_length: 13; j_call: TRBJ2-1; clone_size: .; v_call: TRBV10-1
cdr3_aa: CASSQGTGWEETQYF; cdr3_nt: TGCGCCAGCAGCCAAGGGACAGGGTGGGAAGAGACCCAGTACTTC; d_call: TRBD1; cdr3_length: 15; j_call: TRBJ2-5; clone_size: .; v_call: TRBV4-3
cdr3_aa: CASSQDSVPGLHSPLHF; cdr3_nt: TGCGCCAGCAGCCAAGATTCCGTCCCAGGGTTGCATTCACCCCTCCACTTT; d_call: .; cdr3_length: 17; j_call: TRBJ1-6; clone_size: .; v_call: TRBV4-3
cdr3_aa: CASSWQGARTGELFF; cdr3_nt: TGTGCCAGCAGCTGGCAGGGGGCTCGCACCGGGGAGCTGTTTTTT; d_call: TRBD1; cdr3_length: 15; j_call: TRBJ2-2; clone_size: .; v_call: TRBV5-6
cdr3_aa: CATQGLAGETQYF; cdr3_nt: TGTGCCACCCAGGGACTAGCGGGAGAGACCCAGTACTTC; d_call: TRBD2; cdr3_length: 13; j_call: TRBJ2-5; clone_size: once; v_call: TRBV10-3
cdr3_aa: CASSLVDTTPNTEAFF; cdr3_nt: TGTGCCAGCAGCTTAGTGGACACAACCCCGAACACTGAAGCTTTCTTT; d_call: .; cdr3_length: 16; j_call: TRBJ1-1; clone_size: .; v_call: TRBV11-3
cdr3_aa: CASSPGMQVGGQETQYF; cdr3_nt: TGTGCCAGCAGCCCCGGGATGCAGGTCGGAGGCCAAGAGACCCAGTACTTC; d_call: .; cdr3_length: 17; j_call: TRBJ2-5; clone_size: .; v_call: TRBV7-9
cdr3_aa: CASSFGGNQPQHF; cdr3_nt: TGTGCCAGCAGTTTCGGGGGGAATCAGCCCCAGCATTTT; d_call: .; cdr3_length: 13; j_call: TRBJ1-5; clone_size: .; v_call: TRBV28
cdr3_aa: CASSYRLAGATDTQYF; cdr3_nt: TGTGCCAGCAGCTACAGACTAGCGGGGGCCACAGATACGCAGTATTTT; d_call: TRBD2; cdr3_length: 16; j_call: TRBJ2-3; clone_size: .; v_call: TRBV7-2
cdr3_aa: CASSEARGRGQETQYF; cdr3_nt: TGTGCCAGCAGTGAAGCGCGCGGGAGGGGGCAAGAGACCCAGTACTTC; d_call: TRBD2; cdr3_length: 16; j_call: TRBJ2-5; clone_size: .; v_call: TRBV2
cdr3_aa: CASRGGQSPYGYTF; cdr3_nt: TGTGCCAGCAGAGGGGGACAGAGTCCCTATGGCTACACCTTC; d_call: TRBD1; cdr3_length: 14; j_call: TRBJ1-2; clone_size: once; v_call: TRBV11-2
cdr3_aa: CASSTHPDRGPRGGYTF; cdr3_nt: TGTGCCAGCAGCACCCACCCCGACAGGGGGCCTCGCGGCGGCTACACCTTC; d_call: TRBD1; cdr3_length: 17; j_call: TRBJ1-2; clone_size: few; v_call: TRBV16
cdr3_aa: CASCRSGRSVGNEQFF; cdr3_nt: TGTGCCAGCTGTCGTAGCGGGAGGTCGGTTGGCAATGAGCAGTTCTTC; d_call: TRBD2; cdr3_length: 16; j_call: TRBJ2-1; clone_size: .; v_call: TRBV19
cdr3_aa: CATGGGYPDTQYF; cdr3_nt: TGTGCCACGGGTGGGGGGTACCCAGATACGCAGTATTTT; d_call: .; cdr3_length: 13; j_call: TRBJ2-3; clone_size: once; v_call: TRBV11-3
cdr3_aa: CASRDRDRGFIGGYTF; cdr3_nt: TGCGCCAGCAGGGACCGGGACAGGGGATTTATTGGTGGCTACACCTTC; d_call: TRBD1; cdr3_length: 16; j_call: TRBJ1-2; clone_size: .; v_call: TRBV10-2
cdr3_aa: CASTYSGSVNEQFF; cdr3_nt: TGTGCCAGCACCTATAGCGGGAGCGTTAATGAGCAGTTCTTC; d_call: TRBD2; cdr3_length: 14; j_call: TRBJ2-1; clone_size: .; v_call: TRBV28
cdr3_aa: CASSRETETQYF; cdr3_nt: TGCGCCAGCAGCCGGGAGACGGAGACCCAGTACTTC; d_call: .; cdr3_length: 12; j_call: TRBJ2-5; clone_size: .; v_call: TRBV5-1
cdr3_aa: CASSLTGLAVTDTQYF; cdr3_nt: TGCGCCAGCAGCTTGACCGGACTAGCGGTCACAGATACGCAGTATTTT; d_call: TRBD2; cdr3_length: 16; j_call: TRBJ2-3; clone_size: once; v_call: TRBV5-1
cdr3_aa: CASSVRSGRAYNEQFF; cdr3_nt: TGTGCCAGCAGCGTCCGTAGCGGGAGGGCCTACAATGAGCAGTTCTTC; d_call: TRBD2; cdr3_length: 16; j_call: TRBJ2-1; clone_size: once; v_call: TRBV5-4
cdr3_aa: CASSQSPGGAPTEAFF; cdr3_nt: TGCGCCAGCAGTCAATCGCCAGGGGGCGCCCCGACTGAAGCTTTCTTT; d_call: TRBD1; cdr3_length: 16; j_call: TRBJ1-1; clone_size: .; v_call: TRBV23-1
cdr3_aa: CASSSWGGEALGYTF; cdr3_nt: TGTGCCAGCAGTTCCTGGGGGGGAGAGGCCCTTGGCTACACCTTC; d_call: .; cdr3_length: 15; j_call: TRBJ1-2; clone_size: .; v_call: TRBV6-5
cdr3_aa: CASSRGTSGRAGNEQFF; cdr3_nt: TGTGCCAGCAGCCGGGGGACTAGCGGGAGGGCGGGAAATGAGCAGTTCTTC; d_call: TRBD2; cdr3_length: 17; j_call: TRBJ2-1; clone_size: .; v_call: TRBV7-9
cdr3_aa: CASSYSFDRAEAFF; cdr3_nt: TGTGCCAGCAGTTACTCATTCGACAGGGCTGAAGCTTTCTTT; d_call: TRBD1; cdr3_length: 14; j_call: TRBJ1-1; clone_size: .; v_call: TRBV6-6